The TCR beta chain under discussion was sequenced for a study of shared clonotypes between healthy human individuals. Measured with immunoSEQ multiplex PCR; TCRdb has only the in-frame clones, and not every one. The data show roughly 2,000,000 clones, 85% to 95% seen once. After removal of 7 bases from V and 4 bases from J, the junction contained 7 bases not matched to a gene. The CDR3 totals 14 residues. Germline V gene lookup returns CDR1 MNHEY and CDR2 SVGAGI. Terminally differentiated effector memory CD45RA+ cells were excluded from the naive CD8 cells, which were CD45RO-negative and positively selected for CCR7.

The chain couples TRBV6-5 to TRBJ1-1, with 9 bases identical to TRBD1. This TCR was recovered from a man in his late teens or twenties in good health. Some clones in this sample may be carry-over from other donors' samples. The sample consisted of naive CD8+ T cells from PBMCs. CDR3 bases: TGTGCCAGCAAGCGTGGGACAGGGTTCACTGAAGCTTTCTTT. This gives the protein CASKRGTGFTEAFF.